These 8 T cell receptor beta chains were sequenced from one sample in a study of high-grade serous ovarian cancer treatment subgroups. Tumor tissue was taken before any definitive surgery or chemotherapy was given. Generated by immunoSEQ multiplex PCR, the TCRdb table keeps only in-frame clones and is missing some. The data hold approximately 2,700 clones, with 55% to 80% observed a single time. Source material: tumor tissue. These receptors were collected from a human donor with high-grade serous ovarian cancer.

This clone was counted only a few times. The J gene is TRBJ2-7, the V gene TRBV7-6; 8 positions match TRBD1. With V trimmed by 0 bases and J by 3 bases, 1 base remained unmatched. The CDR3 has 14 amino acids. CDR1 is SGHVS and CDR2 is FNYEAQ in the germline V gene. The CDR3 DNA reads TGTGCCAGCAGCTTAGCCGGACAGGGCTACGAGCAGTACTTC. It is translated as CASSLAGQGYEQYF.

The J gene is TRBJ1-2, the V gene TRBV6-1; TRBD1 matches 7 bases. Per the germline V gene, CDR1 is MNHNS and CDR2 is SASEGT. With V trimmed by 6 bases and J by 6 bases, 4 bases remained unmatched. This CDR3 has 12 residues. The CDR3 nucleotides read TGTGCCAGCAGCAGGGGGATGCATGGCTACACCTTC. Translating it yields CASSRGMHGYTF.

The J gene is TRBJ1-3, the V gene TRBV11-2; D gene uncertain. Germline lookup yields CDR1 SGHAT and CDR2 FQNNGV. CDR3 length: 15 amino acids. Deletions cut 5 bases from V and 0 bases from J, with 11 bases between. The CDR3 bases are TGTGCCAGCAGCCCCCAAGCGAGCTCTGGAAACACCATATATTTT. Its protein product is CASSPQASSGNTIYF.

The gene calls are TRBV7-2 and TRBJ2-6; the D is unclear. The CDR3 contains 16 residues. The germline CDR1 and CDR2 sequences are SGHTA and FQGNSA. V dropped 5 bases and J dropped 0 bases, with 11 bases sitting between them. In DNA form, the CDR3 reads TGTGCCAGCAGCCCCGGACGGTTCTCTGGGGCCAACGTCCTGACTTTC. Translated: CASSPGRFSGANVLTF.

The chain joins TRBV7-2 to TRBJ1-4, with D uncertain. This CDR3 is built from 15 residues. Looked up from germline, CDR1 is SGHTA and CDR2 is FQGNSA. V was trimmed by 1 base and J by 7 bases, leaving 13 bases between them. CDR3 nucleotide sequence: TGTGCCAGCAGCTTAGGAACCCACACGCGTGAAAAACTGTTTTTT. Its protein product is CASSLGTHTREKLFF.

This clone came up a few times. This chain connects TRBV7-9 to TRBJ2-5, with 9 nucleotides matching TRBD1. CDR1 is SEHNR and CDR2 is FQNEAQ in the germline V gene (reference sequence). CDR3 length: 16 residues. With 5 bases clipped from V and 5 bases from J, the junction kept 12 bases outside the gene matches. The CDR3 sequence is CASSRPPTGGRETQYF. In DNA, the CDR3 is TGTGCCAGCAGCCGCCCACCGACAGGGGGTAGGGAGACCCAGTACTTC.

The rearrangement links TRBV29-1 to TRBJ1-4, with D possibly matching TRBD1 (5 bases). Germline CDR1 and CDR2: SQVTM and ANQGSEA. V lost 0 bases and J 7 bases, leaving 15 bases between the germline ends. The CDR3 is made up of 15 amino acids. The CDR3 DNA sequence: TGCAGCGTTGAAGAGGGACCAGGGCGGAGTGAAAAACTGTTTTTT. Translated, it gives CSVEEGPGRSEKLFF.

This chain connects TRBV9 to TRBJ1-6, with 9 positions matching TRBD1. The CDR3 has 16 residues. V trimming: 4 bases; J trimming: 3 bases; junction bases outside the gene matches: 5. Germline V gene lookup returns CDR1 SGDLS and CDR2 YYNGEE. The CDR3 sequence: CASSSQDRGYNSPLHF. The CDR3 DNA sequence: TGTGCCAGCAGCTCCCAGGACAGGGGCTATAATTCACCCCTCCACTTT.